This TCR beta chain was recorded in a study of shared clonotypes between healthy human individuals. Study details: The donors, a couple of women and three men, were aged 18 to 49.

Study-wide results and limits: Donor scarcity curtailed the genetic and exposure-history diversity represented herein. Sampling used blood alone; tissue repertoires probably differ.

Sequencing of unsorted PBMC DNA was carried out using ten immunoSEQ deep assay plates. Here immunoSEQ multiplex PCR was the method, and the copy in TCRdb shows in-frame clones only, minus some. The data contain some 470,000 clones, around 78% of them singletons. Germline V lookup: CDR1 SGHRS, CDR2 YFSETQ. V dropped 3 bases and J dropped 8; count of bases not matched to a gene: 6. The CDR3 runs to 14 residues. Comments on this clone: What it binds is not known. The same CDR3 also results from other DNA sequences found in this sample.

Input material: PBMCs. The sequence came from a woman between 40 and 55 years old in good health. Some clones in this sample may be carry-over from other donors' samples. The gene calls are TRBV5-1 and TRBJ1-4, with 8 positions matching TRBD1. Here the CDR3 DNA reads TGCGCCAGCAGCTACGGGACAGGAGACGAAAAACTGTTTTTT. Translated: CASSYGTGDEKLFF. Supplemented by reference TRBV5-1 and TRBJ1-4, the full variable domain reads KAGVTQTPRYLIKTRGQQVTLSCSPISGHRSVSWYQQTPGQGLQFLFEYFSETQRNKGNFPGRFSGRQFSNSRSEMNVSTLELGDSALYLCASSYGTGDEKLFFGSGTQLSVL.